What follows are 18 T cell receptor beta chains derived from one specimen sequenced in a study of T cell repertoires in cytomegalovirus infection. One entry per CDR3 protein results from TCRdb running MiXCR on the reads. This table holds 90,000 to 120,000 distinct CDR3 sequences, more than 20% found once. The sequenced material came from CD8+ T cells from PBMCs. All receptors derive from a human donor in good health (CMV status not recorded). Some clones in this sample may be carry-over from other donors' samples.

The chain employs TRBV4-1 and TRBJ2-6, with TRBD1 matching over 8 bases. The CDR3 has 15 amino acids. V gave up 5 bases and J gave up 6 bases; unmatched junction bases: 6. Germline V gives CDR1 MGHRA, CDR2 YSYEKL. The CDR3 is CASSDGTGAANVLTF. DNA of the CDR3: TGCGCCAGCAGCGACGGGACAGGTGCGGCCAACGTCCTGACTTTC.

The genes are TRBV6-6 and TRBJ2-5; D is ambiguous. V gave up 10 bases and J gave up 2 bases, with 14 bases separating them. Looked up from germline, CDR1 is MNHNY and CDR2 is SVGAGI (reference sequence). The CDR3 is 13 residues long. The CDR3 region has the DNA TGTGCCACCAATACTCCATCGCAAGAGACCCAGTACTTC. It is translated as CATNTPSQETQYF.

The V and J genes are TRBV19 and TRBJ1-1; 7 nucleotides line up with TRBD1. Looked up from germline, CDR1 is LNHDA and CDR2 is SQIVND (reference sequence). The V and J ends lost 7 bases and 4 bases, in that order; junction bases with no gene match: 9. The CDR3 extends over 14 amino acids. The DNA of the CDR3 is TGTGCCAGTACCCCATCACCAGGGGGCACTGAAGCTTTCTTT. This codes for CASTPSPGGTEAFF.

This chain connects TRBV12-3 or TRBV12-4 to TRBJ2-1; no definite D call. The CDR3 is 13 amino acids. With 1 base removed from V and 6 bases from J, the gap between germline ends came to 7 bases. The CDR3 protein is CASSLVSGNEQFF. The DNA of the CDR3 is TGTGCCAGCAGTTTAGTGTCGGGCAATGAGCAGTTCTTC.

The chain has TRBV30 and TRBJ1-1; D gene ambiguous. The CDR3 length is 12 residues. Trimming took 0 bases from V and 0 from J, leaving 2 bases between them. The germline V gene encodes CDR1 GTSNPN and CDR2 SVGIG (reference sequence). CDR3 loop: CAWSVLNTEAFF. In nucleotides, the CDR3 is TGTGCCTGGAGTGTACTGAACACTGAAGCTTTCTTT.

This clonotype has at least ten counts. This chain links TRBV12-3 or TRBV12-4 with TRBJ1-4, with D hard to call. V was trimmed by 11 bases and J by 8 bases, leaving 12 bases between them. The CDR3 is 11 amino acids. The CDR3 sequence is CAVGVEEKLFF. DNA for the CDR3: TGTGCCGTAGGTGTAGAAGAAAAACTGTTTTTT.

This clonotype was seen ten or more times. The V and J genes are TRBV12-3 or TRBV12-4 and TRBJ1-1; D unresolved. V was shortened by 4 bases and J by 6 bases, with 9 bases between the two germline ends. The CDR3 spans 12 residues. The chain's CDR3 is CASSSQTAEAFF. In DNA form, the CDR3 reads TGTGCCAGCAGTTCCCAGACTGCTGAAGCTTTCTTT.

This chain links TRBV11-2 with TRBJ1-2; maybe TRBD1 (5 bases). The CDR3 length is 17 residues. V was shortened by 3 bases and J by 6 bases, with 23 bases between the two germline ends. Germline lookup yields CDR1 SGHAT and CDR2 FQNNGV. CDR3 DNA: TGTGCCAGCAGCTTGGTCGAATTCCGGGACGCTGAGAATGGCTACACCTTC. This translates into CASSLVEFRDAENGYTF.

This clonotype was seen just once. The CDR3 bases are TGTGCCAGCTCACCACCAGCGGGGACCCCCACAGATACGCAGTATTTT. This translates into CASSPPAGTPTDTQYF. This sequence joins TRBV18 and TRBJ2-3, with 7 nucleotides matching TRBD2. The CDR3 totals 16 residues. The V gene end was trimmed by 0 bases and the J gene end by 2 bases; junction bases not matched to a gene: 5. Per the germline V gene, CDR1 is KGHSH and CDR2 is LQKENI.

This clonotype occurred many times. The CDR3 loop reads CASVGPEAFF. The CDR3 DNA reads TGTGCCAGCGTGGGGCCTGAAGCTTTCTTT. The chain recombines TRBV27 with TRBJ1-1; D possibly corresponds to TRBD1 (5 bases). The CDR3 totals 10 residues. V was cut by 8 bases and J by 6 bases, with 7 bases left in between. Per the germline V gene, CDR1 is MNHEY and CDR2 is SMNVEV (reference sequence).

The V and J genes are TRBV13 and TRBJ2-1; 8 bases fit TRBD1. CDR1 PRHDT and CDR2 FYEKMQ come from the germline V gene (reference sequence). V was pared by 5 bases and J by 9 bases, with 9 bases of the junction left unmatched. This CDR3 spans 14 amino acids. The CDR3 reads CASSPRTGWREQFF. The DNA of the CDR3 is TGTGCCAGCAGCCCCCGGACAGGGTGGCGTGAGCAGTTCTTC.

CDR3 DNA: TGCGCCAGCACATCTATTCTAGGCTACGAGCAGTACTTC. Residues: CASTSILGYEQYF. The gene calls are TRBV23-1 and TRBJ2-7, with D uncertain. TRBV23-1 is assigned to the ORF class and has an uncertain function. The length of the CDR3 is 13 residues. Trimming stripped 7 bases from V and 3 bases from J, with 13 bases between.

This clonotype has a handful of counts. The chain is built from TRBV28 and TRBJ2-1; 7 bases match TRBD2. Germline trimming cut 5 bases from V and 0 bases from J; bases unmatched to any gene: 10. The CDR3 sequence is 17 residues long. The germline CDR1 and CDR2 sequences are MDHEN and SYDVKM. This CDR3 reads CASSPLLADPSYNEQFF. The CDR3 nucleotides are TGTGCCAGCAGTCCTTTGCTAGCGGACCCCTCCTACAATGAGCAGTTCTTC.

In this sample, this clonotype turned up a few times. The chain combines TRBV12-5 with TRBJ1-6, with D possibly TRBD1 on 6 matching bases. Germline CDR1 and CDR2: LGHNT and FRNRAP. V was cut by 7 bases and J by 7 bases, with 20 bases left in between. CDR3 length: 16 amino acids. The CDR3 DNA follows: TGTGCTAGTGCCCACCACAGGGTTATTGAGAATTCACCCCTCCACTTT. This sequence encodes CASAHHRVIENSPLHF.

This clonotype came up a few times. The rearrangement joins TRBV30 to TRBJ2-7; TRBD1 matches 9 bases. The CDR3 is 14 amino acids. V trimming: 3 bases; J trimming: 5 bases; junction bases outside the gene matches: 8. Looked up from germline, CDR1 is GTSNPN and CDR2 is SVGIG (reference sequence). This CDR3 reads CAWSRGDRVNEQYF. Here the CDR3 DNA reads TGTGCCTGGAGCCGAGGGGACAGGGTCAACGAGCAGTACTTC.

The gene calls are TRBV2 and TRBJ2-1, with D perhaps assigned TRBD1 or TRBD2 (5 bases each). In germline, CDR1 is SNHLY, CDR2 FYNNEI. The CDR3 is 15 amino acids. V dropped 4 bases and J dropped 7 bases, with 17 bases sitting between them. The CDR3 DNA follows: TGTGCCAGCAGTGGAACTACCACCGAGGGGAATGAGCAGTTCTTC. Its translation: CASSGTTTEGNEQFF.

This chain connects TRBV4-3 to TRBJ2-3; 11 bases are a match to TRBD2. Germline CDR1 reads LGHNA; CDR2 reads YSLEER. V shed 3 bases and J 1 base; nucleotides not matched to a gene: 6. The CDR3 contains 17 residues. This chain's CDR3 is CASSQVHSGRGTDTQYF. The CDR3 region has the DNA TGCGCCAGCAGCCAGGTCCATAGCGGGAGGGGCACAGATACGCAGTATTTT.

A note on this clonotype: A much more abundant neighbour one base away suggests this may be a read error. The genes are TRBV7-9 and TRBJ1-6; a weak D match, TRBD1 (5 bases). The CDR3 is made up of 14 amino acids. Per the germline V gene, CDR1 is SEHNR and CDR2 is FQNEAQ (reference sequence). This CDR3 is CASSLSTGDSTLHF. CDR3 DNA sequence: TGTGCCAGCAGCTTGAGTACGGGGGATTCAACCCTCCACTTT.